The present T cell receptor beta chain was sequenced within a study of blood T cells in healthy people across ages. Study-level findings and limits: PBMCs that were unsorted prevented a conclusive naive versus antigen-experienced comparison. Among T cells, TCR beta diversity per million cells dropped roughly linearly as age rose. Naive CD4+ cells and diversity were both higher in long-lived donors than in aged donors.

Turning to this clonotype: Its antigen is as yet unknown. A much larger clone lies one base from this, so it may be a read error.

Together with a sample-barcoded 5' primer, a J-beta primer mix was included in a second PCR lasting roughly 6 to 12 cycles. MiXCR, applied by TCRdb to the 5' RACE reads, yields one record per CDR3 protein. Of some 890,000 distinct CDR3 sequences in the sample, just under 30% were seen once. Trimming cost V 3 bases and J 4 bases, with 9 bases left between them. CDR3 size: 13 residues. This same sample was also part of a study on T cells of mothers and their children. This second report adds: About 3.1 million TCR beta reads per child versus over 9.5 million per mother.

Material for sequencing was blood. The chain recombines TRBV12-3 or TRBV12-4 with TRBJ2-5; D call uncertain. The sequence derives from a middle-aged woman in good health. This chain's CDR3 is CASSLSSVETQYF. The DNA for the CDR3 is TGTGCCAGCAGTTTGTCGTCGGTAGAGACCCAGTACTTC.